The rows below give T cell receptor beta chains drawn from one sample of a study of CD8 T cells in Susac syndrome. One entry per CDR3 protein, called by TCRdb with MiXCR from the immunoSEQ multiplex PCR reads. This sample yields some 120,000 distinct CDR3 sequences, of which around 94% are seen a single time; roughly 0.095% belongs to the top ten. Sequencing used CD4+ T cells from PBMCs. These receptors all stem from a human donor in good health. Both conserved end residues are part of each CDR3. Each record gives: V gene, D gene, J gene, clone size, CDR3 DNA, CDR3 protein. The D gene is left open where the match is weak. Some rows have no size entry. The others give once, few or many, or a class for an expanded clone.

>TRBV29-1|NA|TRBJ2-7|NA
TGCAGCGTTGAAGGTGGCGGCGAGCAGTACTTC
CSVEGGGEQYF
>TRBV19|TRBD1|TRBJ2-1|NA
TGTGCCAGTATCAACTCTCCAACAGGGGCGAGAAATGAGCAGTTCTTC
CASINSPTGARNEQFF
>TRBV18|NA|TRBJ1-1|NA
TGTGCCAGCTCATCCCTCGAGGACACTGAAGCTTTCTTT
CASSSLEDTEAFF
>TRBV2|NA|TRBJ2-3|NA
TGTGCCAGCAGGGGGGACGGGACAGATACGCAGTATTTT
CASRGDGTDTQYF
>TRBV5-1|TRBD1|TRBJ1-5|NA
TGCGCCAGCAGCTTGGATGGACAGGCCGATCAGCCCCAGCATTTT
CASSLDGQADQPQHF
>TRBV29-1|NA|TRBJ2-3|once
TGCAGCGTTGACGGTCAGAACACAGATACGCAGTATTTT
CSVDGQNTDTQYF
>TRBV2|NA|TRBJ1-5|NA
TGTGCCAGCAGCTTGCGGGGGACACCCGATCAGCCCCAGCATTTT
CASSLRGTPDQPQHF
>TRBV27|TRBD1|TRBJ1-1|NA
TGTGCCAGCAACCCGGGACAGGGGATCACTGAAGCTTTCTTT
CASNPGQGITEAFF
>TRBV20-1|NA|TRBJ2-5|NA
TGCAGTGCTAGTGATCCGGGCTCAAATCAAGAGACCCAGTACTTC
CSASDPGSNQETQYF
>TRBV28|NA|TRBJ1-5|NA
TGTGCCAGCAGTTCAGGGGAAAGCTTCAATCAGCCCCAGCATTTT
CASSSGESFNQPQHF
>TRBV7-9|TRBD1|TRBJ2-6|NA
TGTGCCAGCAGCCCCGTGGGACAGAGCTCTGGGGCCAACGTCCTGACTTTC
CASSPVGQSSGANVLTF
>TRBV25-1|TRBD2|TRBJ2-1|NA
TGTGCCAGCACCGAACCTAGCGGAGACGGAAATGAGCAGTTCTTC
CASTEPSGDGNEQFF
>TRBV29-1|NA|TRBJ2-7|NA
TGCAGCGTTAGGAGGGACCACTACGAGCAGTACTTC
CSVRRDHYEQYF
>TRBV29-1|NA|TRBJ1-2|NA
TGCAGCGTTGAAGATCGAGGACGGCCAACTAACTATGGCTACACCTTC
CSVEDRGRPTNYGYTF
>TRBV4-3|TRBD2|TRBJ2-3|NA
TGCGCCAGCAGCCAAGATCTCGGCGGGAGGACTATAGATACGCAGTATTTT
CASSQDLGGRTIDTQYF
>TRBV5-1|TRBD2|TRBJ2-1|NA
TGCGCCAGCAGCGAGGGCCCGGGGGGCAATGAGCAGTTCTTC
CASSEGPGGNEQFF
>TRBV6-6|NA|TRBJ2-7|NA
TGTGCCAGCAGTTACTCGCGAACAATCGAGCAGTACTTC
CASSYSRTIEQYF
>TRBV25-1|NA|TRBJ1-5|NA
TGTGCCAGCAGTGAAGGTGGGCCCCAGCATTTT
CASSEGGPQHF
>TRBV27|TRBD1|TRBJ2-7|NA
TGTGCCAGCAGTTTAGTAGGGGACAGCTCCTACGAGCAGTACTTC
CASSLVGDSSYEQYF
>TRBV29-1|NA|TRBJ1-2|NA
TGCAGCGTAGATAAAAGTGGGGGTAGTCTCACCTATGGCTACACCTTC
CSVDKSGGSLTYGYTF
>TRBV11-1|NA|TRBJ2-5|NA
TGTGCCAGCAGCCGCCAGGGGTTTCAAGAGACCCAGTACTTC
CASSRQGFQETQYF
>TRBV6-5|TRBD2|TRBJ2-7|few
TGTGCCAGCAGTTACTCGTCCTGGGGCGGGAGTTACGAGCAGTACTTC
CASSYSSWGGSYEQYF
>TRBV20-1|TRBD2|TRBJ2-1|NA
TGCAGTGCTAGGGGACTAGCGGGTCGCTCCAATGAGCAGTTCTTC
CSARGLAGRSNEQFF
>TRBV20-1|NA|TRBJ1-1|NA
TGCAGTGCTAGACATGCGGCGGTGAACACTGAAGCTTTCTTT
CSARHAAVNTEAFF
>TRBV29-1|NA|TRBJ2-5|NA
TGCAGCGTTGCAAGGGACTCCCAAGAGACCCAGTACTTC
CSVARDSQETQYF
>TRBV9|TRBD2|TRBJ2-5|NA
TGTGCCAGCAGCGGGGCGCGGGAGACAGAGACCCAGTACTTC
CASSGARETETQYF
>TRBV7-6|NA|TRBJ2-1|NA
TGTGCCAGCAGCAGACAAGGGGGGGAGTTCAATGAGCAGTTCTTC
CASSRQGGEFNEQFF
>TRBV12-3/TRBV12-4|TRBD2|TRBJ2-2|NA
TGTGCCAGCAGGGGGAGGGACCCCGTGGGCACCGGGGAGCTGTTTTTT
CASRGRDPVGTGELFF
>TRBV19|TRBD1|TRBJ2-1|NA
TGTGCCAGTAGTACCGGACAGGGCCATGAGCAGTTCTTC
CASSTGQGHEQFF
>TRBV9|NA|TRBJ1-2|once
TGTGCCAGCACCGAAGGGGGGCCTAACTATGGCTACACCTTC
CASTEGGPNYGYTF
>TRBV28|TRBD1|TRBJ1-1|NA
TGTGCCAGCAGTTTACCCGGACAGGGGAACACTGAAGCTTTCTTT
CASSLPGQGNTEAFF
>TRBV5-1|NA|TRBJ2-3|NA
TGCGCCAGCAGCTTGGATGGAACTAGCACAGATACGCAGTATTTT
CASSLDGTSTDTQYF